Each of the 23 T cell receptor beta chains below was sequenced from the same sample in a study of T-cell memory formation after mild COVID-19. TCRdb re-called the 5' RACE reads with MiXCR, one entry per CDR3 protein. The sample has 250,000 to 350,000 distinct CDR3 sequences, 15% to 20% seen once. The sequencing sample was made of PBMCs or a T cell subset sorted from them (not recorded which). Source of these receptors: a man in his late teens or twenties who had mild COVID-19 (a few samples of this study predate the infection). Cell type and time point are not known.

This clonotype was detected only a few times. The chain links TRBV6-8 to TRBJ2-1; TRBD1 might be the D (6 bases). CDR1 MNHGY and CDR2 SAAAGT come from the germline V gene. Trimming took 3 bases from V and 5 from J, leaving 14 bases between them. This CDR3 region has 15 residues. CDR3 sequence (DNA): TGTGCCAGCAGTTATTTCAGGGGAGAGGACAATGAGCAGTTCTTC. Protein sequence: CASSYFRGEDNEQFF.

The chain links TRBV12-3 or TRBV12-4 to TRBJ1-1; TRBD1 aligns across 7 bases. The ends lost 7 bases at V and 8 bases at J; junction bases unmatched: 4. The CDR3 covers 11 residues. As DNA, the CDR3 is TGTGCCAGCATCGACAGGGTAGAAGCTTTCTTT. It specifies CASIDRVEAFF.

The chain couples TRBV14 to TRBJ2-7, with D unresolved. The CDR3 spans 15 residues. Germline CDR1 and CDR2: SGHDN and FVKESK. V shed 2 bases and J shed 3 bases, with 14 bases lying between them. CDR3 protein: CASSQPGPLGYEQYF. The CDR3 DNA sequence: TGTGCCAGCAGCCAACCGGGCCCCCTAGGCTACGAGCAGTACTTC.

This clonotype was counted a few times. The rearrangement joins TRBV9 to TRBJ1-1, with 11 nucleotides matching TRBD1. Germline lookup yields CDR1 SGDLS and CDR2 YYNGEE. With 1 base clipped from V and 5 bases from J, the junction kept 4 bases outside the gene matches. CDR3 size: 15 residues. For the CDR3, the DNA is TGTGCCAGCAGCGTAACAGGACAGGGGGCGACTGAAGCTTTCTTT. It encodes CASSVTGQGATEAFF.

This clonotype was seen a few times. This chain links TRBV20-1 with TRBJ2-3, with 8 bases aligning to TRBD2. Germline V gene lookup returns CDR1 DFQATT and CDR2 SNEGSKA (reference sequence). The junction had 16 bases not matched to a gene; V was cut back by 0 bases and J by 11 bases. The CDR3 runs 16 residues. CDR3 protein: CSARDRLVSGTSKQYF. As DNA, the CDR3 is TGCAGTGCTAGAGATCGATTAGTCTCCGGGACTAGTAAGCAGTATTTT.

This clonotype was detected ten times or more. CDR3 coding DNA: TGTGCCAGCAGGCCTGCGCCCGAGAACACTGAAGCTTTCTTT. This codes for CASRPAPENTEAFF. This chain links TRBV6-5 with TRBJ1-1; no firm D call. Per germline, CDR1 MNHEY and CDR2 SVGAGI. Between the trimmed V and J ends, which lost 6 bases and 1 base, there was a span of 12 bases. The length of the CDR3 is 14 residues.

This rearrangement joins TRBV7-2 to TRBJ1-2; D perhaps matches TRBD1 (6 bases). Trimming pared 5 bases from V and 7 bases from J, leaving 17 bases between. CDR1 SGHTA and CDR2 FQGNSA come from the germline V gene. The length of the CDR3 is 14 residues. CDR3 residues: CASSNGQRTSGYTF. The DNA of the CDR3 is TGTGCCAGCAGCAACGGACAGCGGACTAGTGGCTACACCTTC.

This clonotype was found once. The J gene is TRBJ2-3, the V gene TRBV11-2, with D hard to call. Trimming shortened V by 1 base and J by 4 bases, and 15 bases separated the two germline ends. This CDR3 contains 16 residues. The V gene's germline CDR1 is SGHAT and CDR2 FQNNGV. The chain's CDR3 is CASSLARFYKADTQYF. CDR3 sequence (DNA): TGTGCCAGCAGCTTAGCACGATTCTACAAGGCAGATACGCAGTATTTT.

This clonotype appeared a few times. The chain employs TRBV7-9 and TRBJ1-1; no reliable D call. Per the germline V gene, CDR1 is SEHNR and CDR2 is FQNEAQ (reference sequence). The CDR3 totals 15 residues. Trimming cost V 3 bases and J 0 bases, with 11 bases left between them. The CDR3 nucleotides read TGTGCCAGCAGCTTTTTCAGTTTCATGAACACTGAAGCTTTCTTT. Its translation is CASSFFSFMNTEAFF.

The table lists this clonotype with a few counts. V gene TRBV10-3 combines with J gene TRBJ2-1, with unresolved D. The CDR3 sequence is 12 residues long. The ends were cut back, 3 bases at V and 10 bases at J, with 10 bases in the middle. CDR1 is ENHRY, CDR2 SYGVKD, per germline. CDR3 sequence: CAISDRVGEQFF. The DNA of the CDR3 is TGTGCCATCAGTGATCGGGTCGGCGAGCAGTTCTTC.

The V call is TRBV7-6, the J call TRBJ1-1; D gene uncertain. This CDR3 contains 16 residues. Germline-derived CDR1 and CDR2 are SGHVS and FNYEAQ. The V and J ends lost 1 base and 3 bases respectively, with 15 bases between them. The CDR3 DNA reads as TGTGCCAGCAGCTTAGAGGCGAGGGTAGAGGACACTGAAGCTTTCTTT. Protein sequence: CASSLEARVEDTEAFF.

This clonotype was seen only a few times. J is TRBJ1-5 and V is TRBV7-2; TRBD1 agrees at 7 bases. CDR1 and CDR2 from the germline V gene are SGHTA and FQGNSA. This CDR3 contains 14 residues. Trimming cost V 10 bases and J 0 bases; bases outside gene matches: 6. CDR3 loop: CATSGGNSNQPQHF. The CDR3 DNA is TGTGCCACCTCAGGGGGGAATAGCAATCAGCCCCAGCATTTT.

The gene calls are TRBV12-3 or TRBV12-4 and TRBJ2-1; D is uncertain. Trimming left V 6 bases short and J 10 bases short, with 7 bases between. The CDR3 runs 10 residues. The CDR3 nucleotides are TGTGCCAGCAGCCGTTTCGAGCAGTTCTTC. It translates to CASSRFEQFF.

The chain uses TRBV9 and TRBJ2-3, with D uncertain. V was pared by 0 bases and J by 2 bases, with 16 bases between. This CDR3 comprises 17 residues. From germline, CDR1 is SGDLS and CDR2 YYNGEE. The CDR3 spells CASSVDTGPYLTDTQYF. CDR3 bases: TGTGCCAGCAGCGTAGATACCGGGCCATACCTCACAGATACGCAGTATTTT. The full variable domain, completed using reference TRBV9 and TRBJ2-3, is DSGVTQTPKHLITATGQRVTLRCSPRSGDLSVYWYQQSLDQGLQFLIQYYNGEERAKGNILERFSAQQFPDLHSELNLSSLELGDSALYFCASSVDTGPYLTDTQYFGPGTRLTVL.

The CDR3 loop is CASSLRLASETQYF. The CDR3 DNA is TGTGCCAGCAGCTTAAGACTAGCCTCGGAGACCCAGTACTTC. The chain combines TRBV7-2 with TRBJ2-5; 7 bases map to TRBD2. V lost 2 bases, J lost 5 bases, and 5 bases stayed unmatched. CDR1 is SGHTA, CDR2 FQGNSA, per germline. The CDR3 has 14 residues. Looking up the rest from reference TRBV7-2 and TRBJ2-5 gives the full variable domain: GAGVSQSPSNKVTEKGKDVELRCDPISGHTALYWYRQSLGQGLEFLIYFQGNSAPDKSGLPSDRFSAERTGGSVSTLTIQRTQQEDSAVYLCASSLRLASETQYFGPGTRLLVL.

This clonotype occurred many times. CDR3 coding DNA: TGTGCCAGCAGTGAATCCGCGGGGGGCCAAGAGACCCAGTACTTC. This sequence encodes CASSESAGGQETQYF. This chain links TRBV6-1 with TRBJ2-5; 8 positions agree with TRBD2. J lost 1 base, V lost 2 bases, and 3 bases had no gene match. Germline CDR1 is MNHNS and CDR2 is SASEGT. This CDR3 has 15 amino acids.

This clonotype has a handful of counts. The chain combines TRBV9 with TRBJ2-7; D ambiguous. This CDR3 region has 13 residues. V dropped 5 bases and J dropped 2 bases, with 11 bases sitting between them. Germline loops: CDR1 SGDLS, CDR2 YYNGEE. This CDR3 is CASSSDPPYEQYF. The CDR3 nucleotides are TGTGCCAGCAGTTCCGATCCCCCCTACGAGCAGTACTTC.

The chain carries TRBV20-1 and TRBJ1-1; a possible D gene is TRBD1 (6 bases). Trimming took 3 bases from V and 6 from J, leaving 11 bases between them. The CDR3 spans 12 residues. Germline V gene data show CDR1 as DFQATT and CDR2 as SNEGSKA (reference sequence). The CDR3 region has the DNA TGCAGTGCTAGGGAACAGGGCCCTGAAGCTTTCTTT. Translating it yields CSAREQGPEAFF.

This clonotype was observed a handful of times. The chain employs TRBV20-1 and TRBJ1-4; D possibly corresponds to TRBD1 (5 bases). The CDR3 covers 13 residues. Germline V gene sequence: CDR1 DFQATT, CDR2 SNEGSKA (reference sequence). V gave up 3 bases and J gave up 7 bases, with 12 bases separating them. The CDR3 bases are TGCAGTGCTAGGGATAGGGGAAGTGAAAAACTGTTTTTT. This gives the protein CSARDRGSEKLFF.

The V call is TRBV25-1, the J call TRBJ1-2; the D gene is possibly TRBD1 (6 bases). The CDR3 is made up of 16 amino acids. CDR1 and CDR2 from the germline V gene are MGHDK and SYGVNS. Trimming left V 3 bases short and J 4 bases short, with 18 bases between. This chain's CDR3 is CASSDPGQPWGYGYTF. CDR3 bases: TGTGCCAGCAGTGATCCCGGACAGCCGTGGGGCTATGGCTACACCTTC.

The chain combines TRBV5-1 with TRBJ2-7; 8 positions agree with TRBD2. CDR3 length equals 15 residues. J lost 5 bases, V lost 0 bases, and 7 bases had no gene match. Germline lookup yields CDR1 SGHRS and CDR2 YFSETQ. The CDR3 bases are TGCGCCAGCAGCTTGGTTGGGCGGGGGGTTGACGAGCAGTACTTC. It specifies CASSLVGRGVDEQYF.

V and J are TRBV11-2 and TRBJ2-1, with 9 nucleotides matching TRBD1. This CDR3 contains 15 residues. J gave up 7 bases and V 5 bases, and 9 bases lay outside the gene matches. The germline CDR1 and CDR2 sequences are SGHAT and FQNNGV. The CDR3 region has the DNA TGTGCCAGCAGCCTGGGGGGACAGGGCCTAAATGAGCAGTTCTTC. Its translation: CASSLGGQGLNEQFF.

The CDR3 region is CASFPLRSQPQHF. The CDR3 DNA reads as TGTGCCAGCTTCCCCCTCCGGAGTCAGCCCCAGCATTTT. This chain connects TRBV6-2 or TRBV6-3 to TRBJ1-5; D remains ambiguous. The CDR3 has 13 residues. CDR1 and CDR2 (germline): MNHEY, SVGEGT. V was clipped by 8 bases and J by 6 bases, with 14 bases between them.